The entry that follows covers one T cell receptor beta chain sequence. The record originates from a study of blood T cell repertoires in COVID-19. About the research overall: Nucleic acid was either cDNA or gDNA, and it came from T cells, B-cell-depleted T cells, or PBMCs.

Trimming cost V 6 bases and J 5 bases; bases outside gene matches: 9. The length of the CDR3 is 15 residues. Germline-derived CDR1 and CDR2 are SGDLS and YYNGEE. In the original processing: Nucleated cell counts were estimated from reference gene primer amplification. Assay: immunoSEQ multiplex PCR; the TCRdb copy retains only in-frame clones and omits some. That table gives V, J and clone size, and the DNA gave D and trimming. This sample yields under 250,000 clones, of which around 87% are seen a single time; more than 6.5% belongs to the top ten. The TCR sequence derives from a woman aged 70-85 years with active or convalescent COVID-19. Sequenced input: peripheral blood. V gene TRBV9 combines with J gene TRBJ2-2, with 8 bases lining up with TRBD2. The CDR3 DNA reads as TGTGCCAGCAATACCCAAGCGGGGGTGACCGGGGAGCTGTTTTTT. Protein product: CASNTQAGVTGELFF. The full variable domain, rest sourced from reference TRBV9 and TRBJ2-2, is DSGVTQTPKHLITATGQRVTLRCSPRSGDLSVYWYQQSLDQGLQFLIQYYNGEERAKGNILERFSAQQFPDLHSELNLSSLELGDSALYFCASNTQAGVTGELFFGEGSRLTVL.